This is a list of T cell receptor beta chains from one sample in a study of blood T cell repertoires in COVID-19. TCRdb's copy holds only in-frame clones and misses some; the assay was immunoSEQ multiplex PCR. Among 200,000 to 300,000 clones listed, approximately 85% were seen once. The sample was peripheral blood. The source is a man of 80 years or more with acute or convalescent COVID-19. The conserved cysteine and the conserved F or W are not part of the CDR3 here. The D gene is left open where the match is weak. Clone size is not always given. Where it is, it says once, few, many or a class for expanded clones.

NA,TRBJ1-2,few,TRBV21-1,ASPGQGSGGYT
NA,TRBJ2-7,NA,TRBV5-6,ASSPLRGPMGVYEQY
NA,TRBJ1-2,NA,TRBV28,ASSFRGYGYT
NA,TRBJ2-1,NA,TRBV5-1,ASSTRGNEQF
NA,TRBJ1-6,NA,TRBV27,ASSFTGQRDSPLH
NA,TRBJ2-7,NA,TRBV18,ASSPPLRGSYEQY
TRBD1,TRBJ1-3,NA,TRBV2,ASKGTEGNTIY
NA,TRBJ2-1,NA,TRBV5-1,ASSLGVEQF
NA,TRBJ1-1,NA,TRBV4-3,ASSQESRLNTEAF
NA,TRBJ2-2,NA,TRBV12-5,ASGLVQGNTGELF
NA,TRBJ1-6,NA,TRBV2,ASARQAPSPLH
TRBD2,TRBJ2-1,NA,TRBV2,ASSATSGRAYEQF
NA,TRBJ2-3,NA,TRBV7-2,ASSLVPGGPKRTDTQY
TRBD2,TRBJ2-1,NA,TRBV7-9,ASSLGPWTSADNEQF
TRBD1,TRBJ1-2,NA,TRBV14,ASSPRTGDGYT
TRBD2,TRBJ2-7,NA,TRBV20-1,SASVSGGAKEQY